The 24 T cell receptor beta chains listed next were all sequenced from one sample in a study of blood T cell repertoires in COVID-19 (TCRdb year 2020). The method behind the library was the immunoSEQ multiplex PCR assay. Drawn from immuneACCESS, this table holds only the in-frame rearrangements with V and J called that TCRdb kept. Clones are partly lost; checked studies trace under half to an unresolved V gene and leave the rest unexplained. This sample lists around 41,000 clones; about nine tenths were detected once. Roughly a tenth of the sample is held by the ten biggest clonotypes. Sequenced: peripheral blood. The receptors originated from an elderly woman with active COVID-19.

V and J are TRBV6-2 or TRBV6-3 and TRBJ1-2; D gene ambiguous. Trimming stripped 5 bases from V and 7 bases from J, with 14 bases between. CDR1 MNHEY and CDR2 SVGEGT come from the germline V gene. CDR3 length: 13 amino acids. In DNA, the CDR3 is TGTGCCAGCAGTGCGGCGCGGTGGTCTGGCTACACCTTC. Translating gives CASSAARWSGYTF.

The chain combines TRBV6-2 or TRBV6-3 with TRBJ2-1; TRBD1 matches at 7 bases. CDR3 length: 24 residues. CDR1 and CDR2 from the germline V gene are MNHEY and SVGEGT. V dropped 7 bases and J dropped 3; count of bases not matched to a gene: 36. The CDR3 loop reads CASNPGGFKAKRTDRTKVYNEQFF. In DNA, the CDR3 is TGTGCCAGCAACCCAGGGGGATTTAAGGCAAAAAGGACGGACAGGACAAAGGTCTACAATGAGCAGTTCTTC.

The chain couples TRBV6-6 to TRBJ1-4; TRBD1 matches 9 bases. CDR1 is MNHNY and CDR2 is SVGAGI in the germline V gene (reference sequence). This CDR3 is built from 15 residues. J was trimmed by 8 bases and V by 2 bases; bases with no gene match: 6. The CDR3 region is CASSYGDRAEEKLFF. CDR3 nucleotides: TGTGCCAGCAGTTACGGGGACAGGGCTGAGGAAAAACTGTTTTTT.

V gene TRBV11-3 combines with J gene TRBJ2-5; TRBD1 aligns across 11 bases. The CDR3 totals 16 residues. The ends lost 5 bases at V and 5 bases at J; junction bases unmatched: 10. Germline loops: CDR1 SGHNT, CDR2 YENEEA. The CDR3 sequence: CASSPRTGGGIETQYF. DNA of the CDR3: TGTGCCAGCAGCCCTAGGACAGGGGGCGGAATTGAGACCCAGTACTTC.

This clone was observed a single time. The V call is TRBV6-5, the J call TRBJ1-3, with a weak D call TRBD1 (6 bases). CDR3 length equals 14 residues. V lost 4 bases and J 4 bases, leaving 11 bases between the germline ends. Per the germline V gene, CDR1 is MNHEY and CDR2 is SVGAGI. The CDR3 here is CASSSSDRGNTIYF. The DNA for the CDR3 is TGTGCCAGCAGTTCAAGCGACAGGGGAAACACCATATATTTT.

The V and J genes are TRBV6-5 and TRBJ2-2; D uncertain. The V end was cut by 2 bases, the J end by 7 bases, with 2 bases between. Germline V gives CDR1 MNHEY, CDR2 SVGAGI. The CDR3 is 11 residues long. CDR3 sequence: CASSYLGELFF. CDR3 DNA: TGTGCCAGCAGTTACCTCGGGGAGCTGTTTTTT.

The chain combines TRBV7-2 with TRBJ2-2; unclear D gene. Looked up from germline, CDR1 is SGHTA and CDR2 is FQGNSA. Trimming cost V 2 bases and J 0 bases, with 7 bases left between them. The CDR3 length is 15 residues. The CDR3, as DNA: TGTGCCAGCAGCTTAACAGTTACGAACACCGGGGAGCTGTTTTTT. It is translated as CASSLTVTNTGELFF.

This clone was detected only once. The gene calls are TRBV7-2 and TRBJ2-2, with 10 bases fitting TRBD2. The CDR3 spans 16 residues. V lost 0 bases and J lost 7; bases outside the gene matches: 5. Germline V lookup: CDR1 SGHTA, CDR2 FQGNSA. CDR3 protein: CASSLASGGAGGELFF. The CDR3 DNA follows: TGTGCCAGCAGCTTAGCAAGCGGGGGGGCCGGCGGGGAGCTGTTTTTT.

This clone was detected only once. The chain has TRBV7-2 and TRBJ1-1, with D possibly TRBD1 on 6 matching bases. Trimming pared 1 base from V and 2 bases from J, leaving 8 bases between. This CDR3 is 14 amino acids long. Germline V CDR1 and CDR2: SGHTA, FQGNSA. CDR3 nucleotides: TGTGCCAGCAGCTTAGAACAGGGCAACACTGAAGCTTTCTTT. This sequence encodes CASSLEQGNTEAFF. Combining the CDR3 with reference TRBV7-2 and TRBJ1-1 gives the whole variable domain GAGVSQSPSNKVTEKGKDVELRCDPISGHTALYWYRQSLGQGLEFLIYFQGNSAPDKSGLPSDRFSAERTGGSVSTLTIQRTQQEDSAVYLCASSLEQGNTEAFFGQGTRLTVV.

The CDR3 sequence: CAWRGQGAKTNTEAFF. The CDR3, as DNA: TGTGCCTGGAGGGGACAGGGGGCGAAGACTAACACTGAAGCTTTCTTT. V gene TRBV30 combines with J gene TRBJ1-1; 12 bases line up with TRBD1. Trimming took 3 bases from V and 2 from J; bases not matched to a gene: 7. CDR3 length: 16 amino acids. Per the germline V gene, CDR1 is GTSNPN and CDR2 is SVGIG (reference sequence).

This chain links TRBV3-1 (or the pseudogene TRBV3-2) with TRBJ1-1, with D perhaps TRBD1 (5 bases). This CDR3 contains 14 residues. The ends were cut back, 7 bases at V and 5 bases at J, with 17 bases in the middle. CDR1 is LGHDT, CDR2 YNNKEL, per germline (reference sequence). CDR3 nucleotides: TGTGCCAGCAACATCCAGGGTTTCGGGACTGAAGCTTTCTTT. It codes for CASNIQGFGTEAFF.

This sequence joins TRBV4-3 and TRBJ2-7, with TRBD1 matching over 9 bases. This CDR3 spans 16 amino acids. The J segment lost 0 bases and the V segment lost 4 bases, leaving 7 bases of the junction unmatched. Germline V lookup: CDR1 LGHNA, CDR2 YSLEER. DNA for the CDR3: TGCGCCAGCAGCCGAACCGGGACAGGGAGCTCCTACGAGCAGTACTTC. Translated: CASSRTGTGSSYEQYF.

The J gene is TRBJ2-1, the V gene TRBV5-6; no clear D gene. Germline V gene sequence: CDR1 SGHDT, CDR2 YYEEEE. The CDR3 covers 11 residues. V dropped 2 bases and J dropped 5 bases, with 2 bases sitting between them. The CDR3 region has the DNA TGTGCCAGCAGCTTCGACAATGAGCAGTTCTTC. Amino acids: CASSFDNEQFF.

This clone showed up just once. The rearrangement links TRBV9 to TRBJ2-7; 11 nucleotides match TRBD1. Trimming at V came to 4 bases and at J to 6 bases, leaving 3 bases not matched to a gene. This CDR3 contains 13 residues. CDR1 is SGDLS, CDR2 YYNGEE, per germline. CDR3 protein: CASSRDRGGEQYF. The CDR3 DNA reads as TGTGCCAGCAGCCGGGACAGGGGGGGCGAGCAGTACTTC.

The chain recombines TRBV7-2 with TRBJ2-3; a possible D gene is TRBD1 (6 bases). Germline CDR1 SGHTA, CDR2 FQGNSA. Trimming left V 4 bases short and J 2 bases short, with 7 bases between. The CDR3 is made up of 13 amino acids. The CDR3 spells CASSWTVTDTQYF. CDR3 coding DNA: TGTGCCAGCAGCTGGACAGTCACAGATACGCAGTATTTT.

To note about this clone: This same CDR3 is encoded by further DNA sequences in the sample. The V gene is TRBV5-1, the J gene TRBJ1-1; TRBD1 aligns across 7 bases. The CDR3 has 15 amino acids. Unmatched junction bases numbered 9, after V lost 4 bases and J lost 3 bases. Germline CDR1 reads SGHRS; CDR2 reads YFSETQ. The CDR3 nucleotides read TGCGCCAGCAGCCTACAGGGGCCTGGGGACACTGAAGCTTTCTTT. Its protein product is CASSLQGPGDTEAFF.

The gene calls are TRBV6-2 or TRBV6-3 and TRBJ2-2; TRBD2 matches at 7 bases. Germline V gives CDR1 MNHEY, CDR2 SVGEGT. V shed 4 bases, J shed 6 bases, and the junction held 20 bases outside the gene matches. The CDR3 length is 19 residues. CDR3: CASSSRLADALAPPGELFF. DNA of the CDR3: TGTGCCAGCAGTTCACGGCTAGCGGATGCGCTCGCCCCCCCCGGGGAGCTGTTTTTT.

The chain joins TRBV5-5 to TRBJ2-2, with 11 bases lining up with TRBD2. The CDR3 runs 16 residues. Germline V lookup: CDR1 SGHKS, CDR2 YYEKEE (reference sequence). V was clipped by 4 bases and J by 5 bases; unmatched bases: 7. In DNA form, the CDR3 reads TGTGCCAGCAGCCCGGGGACTAGCGGATCAACCGGGGAGCTGTTTTTT. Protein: CASSPGTSGSTGELFF. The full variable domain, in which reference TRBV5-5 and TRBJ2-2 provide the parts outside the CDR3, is DAGVTQSPTHLIKTRGQQVTLRCSPISGHKSVSWYQQVLGQGPQFIFQYYEKEERGRGNFPDRFSARQFPNYSSELNVNALLLGDSALYLCASSPGTSGSTGELFFGEGSRLTVL.

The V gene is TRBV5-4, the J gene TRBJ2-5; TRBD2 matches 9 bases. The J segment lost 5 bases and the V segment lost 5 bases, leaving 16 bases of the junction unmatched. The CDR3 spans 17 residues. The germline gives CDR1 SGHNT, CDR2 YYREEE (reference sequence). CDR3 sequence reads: CASSSGGSGGSRETQYF. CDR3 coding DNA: TGTGCCAGCAGTTCCGGGGGGAGCGGGGGGTCCCGTGAGACCCAGTACTTC.

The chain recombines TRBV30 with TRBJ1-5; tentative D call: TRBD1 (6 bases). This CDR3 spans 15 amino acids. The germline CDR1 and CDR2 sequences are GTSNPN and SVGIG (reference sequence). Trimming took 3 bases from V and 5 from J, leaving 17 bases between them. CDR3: CAWSLTGGGYQPQHF. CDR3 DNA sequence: TGTGCCTGGAGCCTGACAGGTGGAGGCTATCAGCCCCAGCATTTT.

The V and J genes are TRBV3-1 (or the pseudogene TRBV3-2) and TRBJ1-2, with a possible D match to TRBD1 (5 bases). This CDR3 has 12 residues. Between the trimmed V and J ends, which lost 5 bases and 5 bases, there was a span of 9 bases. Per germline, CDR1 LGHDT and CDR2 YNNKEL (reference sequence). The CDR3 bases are TGTGCCAGCAGCGTGGAGGGGTATGGCTACACCTTC. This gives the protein CASSVEGYGYTF.

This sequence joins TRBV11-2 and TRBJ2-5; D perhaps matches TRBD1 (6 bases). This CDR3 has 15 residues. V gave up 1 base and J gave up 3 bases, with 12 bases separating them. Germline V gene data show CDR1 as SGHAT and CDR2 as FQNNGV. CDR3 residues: CASSLGGHREETQYF. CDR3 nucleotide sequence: TGTGCCAGCAGCTTAGGGGGTCACAGGGAAGAGACCCAGTACTTC.

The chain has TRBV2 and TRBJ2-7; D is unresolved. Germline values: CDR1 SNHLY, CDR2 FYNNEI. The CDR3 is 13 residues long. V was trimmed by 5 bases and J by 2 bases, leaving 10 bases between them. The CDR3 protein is CASSFTAPYEQYF. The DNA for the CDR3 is TGTGCCAGCAGTTTTACAGCACCCTACGAGCAGTACTTC. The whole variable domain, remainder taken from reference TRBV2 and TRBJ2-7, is EPEVTQTPSHQVTQMGQEVILRCVPISNHLYFYWYRQILGQKVEFLVSFYNNEISEKSEIFDDQFSVERPDGSNFTLKIRSTKLEDSAMYFCASSFTAPYEQYFGPGTRLTVT.

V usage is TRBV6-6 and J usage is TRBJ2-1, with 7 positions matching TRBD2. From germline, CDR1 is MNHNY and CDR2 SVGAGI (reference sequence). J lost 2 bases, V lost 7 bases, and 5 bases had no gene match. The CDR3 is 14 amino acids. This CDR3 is CASTRGGAYNEQFF. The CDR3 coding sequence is TGTGCCAGCACCCGTGGGGGGGCCTACAATGAGCAGTTCTTC.